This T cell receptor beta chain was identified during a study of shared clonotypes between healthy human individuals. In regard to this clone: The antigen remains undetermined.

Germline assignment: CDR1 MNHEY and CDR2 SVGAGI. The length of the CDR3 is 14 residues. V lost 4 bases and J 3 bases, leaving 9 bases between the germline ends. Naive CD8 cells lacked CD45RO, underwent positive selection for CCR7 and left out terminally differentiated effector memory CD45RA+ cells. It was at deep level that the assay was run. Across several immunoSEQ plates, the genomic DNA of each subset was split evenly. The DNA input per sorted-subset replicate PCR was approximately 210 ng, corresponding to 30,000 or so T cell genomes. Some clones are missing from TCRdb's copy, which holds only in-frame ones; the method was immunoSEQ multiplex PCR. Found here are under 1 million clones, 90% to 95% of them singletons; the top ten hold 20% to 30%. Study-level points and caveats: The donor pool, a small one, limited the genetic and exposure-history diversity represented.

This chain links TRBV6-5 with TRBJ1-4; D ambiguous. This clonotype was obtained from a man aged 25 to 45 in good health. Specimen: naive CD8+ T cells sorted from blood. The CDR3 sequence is CASSSLGSNEKLFF. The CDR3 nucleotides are TGTGCCAGCAGTTCCCTAGGCTCTAATGAAAAACTGTTTTTT.